The 2 T cell receptor beta chains below all came from one sample that was sequenced in a study of blood T cell repertoires in COVID-19. Measured with immunoSEQ multiplex PCR; TCRdb has only the in-frame clones, and not every one. Among about 23,000 clones, roughly 90% were seen once, and the ten largest hold 18%. Sequences were obtained from peripheral blood. These receptors were obtained from a human donor in a cohort sampled during active COVID-19.

The J gene is TRBJ2-2, the V gene TRBV29-1; 9 bases agree with TRBD1. J gave up 4 bases and V 8 bases, and 5 bases lay outside the gene matches. Germline CDR1 reads SQVTM; CDR2 reads ANQGSEA. This CDR3 comprises 13 residues. In DNA, the CDR3 is TGCAGCTTTACAGGGGGCGCCACCGGGGAGCTGTTTTTT. This codes for CSFTGGATGELFF.

A few counts support this clone. The chain joins TRBV25-1 to TRBJ1-1; possible D gene TRBD1, 5 bases. Germline-derived CDR1 and CDR2 are MGHDK and SYGVNS. V was trimmed by 11 bases and J by 1 base, leaving 11 bases between them. The CDR3 has 12 residues. CDR3 amino acids: CAPQAENTEAFF. The DNA for the CDR3 is TGTGCCCCACAGGCCGAGAACACTGAAGCTTTCTTT.